Below, 20 T cell receptor beta chains from the same sample are listed, as sequenced in a study of cytotoxic CD8 clonotypes in ibrutinib-treated CLL. Measured with immunoSEQ multiplex PCR; TCRdb has only the in-frame clones, and not every one. This table holds tens of thousands of clones, approximately 51% found once. The sequencing used PBMCs, collected before ibrutinib treatment. These receptors originate from a human donor with chronic lymphocytic leukemia.

The chain carries TRBV6-1 and TRBJ1-4; 9 bases map to TRBD1. V lost 6 bases and J lost 8; bases outside the gene matches: 7. CDR1 and CDR2 (germline): MNHNS, SASEGT. This CDR3 comprises 14 residues. CDR3 sequence reads: CASRSGTGYEKLFF. The DNA for the CDR3 is TGTGCCAGCAGATCCGGGACAGGGTACGAAAAACTGTTTTTT.

This chain joins TRBV9 and TRBJ2-3; 8 nucleotides match TRBD2. This CDR3 has 15 residues. CDR1 and CDR2 (germline): SGDLS, YYNGEE. V dropped 0 bases and J dropped 3; count of bases not matched to a gene: 3. For the CDR3, the DNA is TGTGCCAGCAGCGTAGAGGGACTAGAGACAGATACGCAGTATTTT. Translation gives CASSVEGLETDTQYF. The full variable domain, rest sourced from reference TRBV9 and TRBJ2-3, is DSGVTQTPKHLITATGQRVTLRCSPRSGDLSVYWYQQSLDQGLQFLIQYYNGEERAKGNILERFSAQQFPDLHSELNLSSLELGDSALYFCASSVEGLETDTQYFGPGTRLTVL.

V usage is TRBV6-5 and J usage is TRBJ1-6; D might be TRBD1 (5 bases). CDR1 and CDR2 (germline): MNHEY, SVGAGI. Trimming removed 8 bases from V and 8 bases from J, with 13 bases in between. CDR3 size: 13 residues. CDR3 coding DNA: TGTGCCAGCCGTAGGGTCAGGGATTCACCCCTCCACTTT. As protein: CASRRVRDSPLHF.

There are a few counts of this clone. The chain joins TRBV5-1 to TRBJ2-2; 11 bases fit TRBD1. CDR1 SGHRS and CDR2 YFSETQ come from the germline V gene. Losses at the gene ends were 0 bases for V and 6 bases for J; bases not matched to a gene: 4. This CDR3 has 16 residues. CDR3 nucleotides: TGCGCCAGCAGCTTGGAGGGACAGGGGGTCGCCGGGGAGCTGTTTTTT. Translating gives CASSLEGQGVAGELFF.

The V and J genes are TRBV9 and TRBJ1-5; D ambiguous. CDR1 is SGDLS and CDR2 is YYNGEE in the germline V gene. V was clipped by 3 bases and J by 5 bases, with 15 bases between them. The CDR3 has 15 amino acids. CDR3 nucleotides: TGTGCCAGCAGCGACAGTGGTAGGGCAGATCAGCCCCAGCATTTT. Encoded protein: CASSDSGRADQPQHF.

This clone was detected once. The chain combines TRBV5-6 with TRBJ2-2; D is possibly TRBD1 or TRBD2 (6 bases each). The germline CDR1 and CDR2 sequences are SGHDT and YYEEEE. The germline V and J ends were trimmed by 1 base and 4 bases, with 11 bases remaining between them. The CDR3 is 15 residues long. The CDR3 spells CASSLWGAPTGELFF. The CDR3 region has the DNA TGTGCCAGCAGCTTGTGGGGGGCCCCCACCGGGGAGCTGTTTTTT.

The chain carries TRBV18 and TRBJ1-6; 9 bases line up with TRBD1. Germline loops: CDR1 KGHSH, CDR2 LQKENI. Trimming removed 3 bases from V and 12 bases from J; junction bases left unmatched: 3. The CDR3 consists of 13 residues. CDR3 sequence (DNA): TGTGCCAGCTCACCCCACAGGGGGCAACCCCTCCACTTT. As protein: CASSPHRGQPLHF. Complete variable domain (other parts from reference TRBV18 and TRBJ1-6): NAGVMQNPRHLVRRRGQEARLRCSPMKGHSHVYWYRQLPEEGLKFMVYLQKENIIDESGMPKERFSAEFPKEGPSILRIQQVVRGDSAAYFCASSPHRGQPLHFGNGTRLTVT.

The chain couples TRBV21-1 to TRBJ2-3; the table calls TRBD2, which could not be checked here. TRBV21-1 corresponds to a pseudogene. This CDR3 comprises 17 residues. CDR3 sequence (DNA): TGTGCCAGCAAGGCCCAAGACTATTCGGCGGAAACAGATACGCAGTATTTT. Translated: CASKAQDYSAETDTQYF.

The chain uses TRBV6-5 and TRBJ1-1; D might be TRBD1 (6 bases). Germline CDR1 and CDR2: MNHEY and SVGAGI. The CDR3 has 13 amino acids. V gave up 5 bases and J gave up 9 bases, with 16 bases separating them. CDR3 region: CASSKTGSGKAFF. The CDR3 DNA sequence: TGTGCCAGCAGTAAGACAGGTTCCGGAAAAGCTTTCTTT.

This chain joins TRBV7-8 and TRBJ1-5; D is possibly TRBD1 (5 bases). Germline values: CDR1 SGHVS, CDR2 FQNEAQ. The CDR3 contains 17 residues. Trimming left V 2 bases short and J 2 bases short, with 16 bases between. CDR3 nucleotides: TGTGCCAGCAGCTTATGGGGGAGAAACTTTGGCAATCAGCCCCAGCATTTT. Translating gives CASSLWGRNFGNQPQHF.

DNA of the CDR3: TGTGCCAGCAGCCAAACAGGAGGGAACCAAGAGACCCAGTACTTC. Its translation: CASSQTGGNQETQYF. The chain recombines TRBV4-2 with TRBJ2-5, with D perhaps TRBD2 (6 bases). The CDR3 consists of 15 residues. Germline V gene data show CDR1 as LGHNA and CDR2 as YNFKEQ. Trimming cost V 2 bases and J 0 bases, with 10 bases left between them.

This clone was picked up a small number of times. This rearrangement joins TRBV6-1 to TRBJ1-1; D is unresolved. Germline values: CDR1 MNHNS, CDR2 SASEGT. With 2 bases removed from V and 7 bases from J, the gap between germline ends came to 8 bases. The CDR3 length is 12 residues. The CDR3 nucleotides are TGTGCCAGCAGTGAACCTGGGCTTGAAGCTTTCTTT. Translation gives CASSEPGLEAFF.

V gene TRBV28 combines with J gene TRBJ1-2; 7 bases agree with TRBD1. Unmatched junction bases numbered 6, after V lost 6 bases and J lost 5 bases. Per the germline V gene, CDR1 is MDHEN and CDR2 is SYDVKM. The CDR3 extends over 13 amino acids. The DNA for the CDR3 is TGTGCCAGCAGCTCCAGGACAGGTTATGGCTACACCTTC. This encodes CASSSRTGYGYTF.

The chain couples TRBV21-1 to TRBJ2-7; the table's D call, TRBD1, was not checked against the DNA. TRBV21-1 is flagged as a pseudogene. The CDR3 totals 15 residues. This chain's CDR3 is CASSTRRDTSYEQYF. The CDR3 bases are TGTGCCAGCAGCACTAGACGGGACACAAGTTACGAGCAGTACTTC.

In this sample, this clone turned up a few times. The J gene is TRBJ1-2, the V gene TRBV5-1; 9 bases match TRBD1. CDR1 SGHRS and CDR2 YFSETQ come from the germline V gene. V lost 4 bases to trimming and J lost 7 bases; unmatched junction nucleotides: 5. The CDR3 sequence is 13 residues long. The CDR3 spells CASSKGDRAGYTF. For the CDR3, the DNA is TGCGCCAGCAGCAAGGGGGACAGGGCTGGCTACACCTTC.

This clone has a handful of counts. This chain uses TRBV5-4 with TRBJ1-2, with a tentative D call TRBD1 (5 bases). The CDR3 spans 11 residues. V lost 4 bases and J lost 8, with 9 bases in between. The germline CDR1 and CDR2 sequences are SGHNT and YYREEE (reference sequence). Here the CDR3 DNA reads TGTGCCAGCAGCGCGGGGCACGGCTACACCTTC. Encoded protein: CASSAGHGYTF.

This clone has a handful of counts. The rearrangement joins TRBV9 to TRBJ1-1; 9 bases agree with TRBD1. This CDR3 has 15 residues. Per germline, CDR1 SGDLS and CDR2 YYNGEE. The V segment lost 3 bases and the J segment 4 bases; nucleotides outside the gene matches: 7. The chain's CDR3 is CASSELQGAVTEAFF. In DNA, the CDR3 is TGTGCCAGCAGCGAGCTACAGGGGGCTGTCACTGAAGCTTTCTTT.

The chain couples TRBV5-1 to TRBJ1-1; the match to TRBD1 covers 7 bases. V lost 0 bases to trimming and J lost 8 bases; unmatched junction nucleotides: 10. CDR3 length: 15 residues. The germline CDR1 and CDR2 sequences are SGHRS and YFSETQ. CDR3 sequence: CASSLGPDRSEEAFF. As DNA, the CDR3 is TGCGCCAGCAGCTTGGGTCCGGACAGGTCGGAGGAAGCTTTCTTT.

CDR3 loop: CASSLDRGRGYEQYF. CDR3 coding DNA: TGTGCCAGCAGCCTCGACAGGGGAAGGGGCTACGAGCAGTACTTC. The chain couples TRBV5-4 to TRBJ2-7, with TRBD1 matching 8 bases. The CDR3 length is 15 residues. V lost 4 bases to trimming and J lost 3 bases; unmatched junction nucleotides: 9. Germline CDR1 and CDR2: SGHNT and YYREEE (reference sequence).

The chain joins TRBV5-1 to TRBJ1-1; D uncertain. CDR3 length: 15 amino acids. V was clipped by 0 bases and J by 6 bases, with 15 bases between them. The germline CDR1 and CDR2 sequences are SGHRS and YFSETQ. The CDR3 sequence is CASSLERVRTSEAFF. The CDR3 DNA is TGCGCCAGCAGCTTGGAGCGGGTAAGAACTTCTGAAGCTTTCTTT. The whole variable domain, remainder taken from reference TRBV5-1 and TRBJ1-1, is KAGVTQTPRYLIKTRGQQVTLSCSPISGHRSVSWYQQTPGQGLQFLFEYFSETQRNKGNFPGRFSGRQFSNSRSEMNVSTLELGDSALYLCASSLERVRTSEAFFGQGTRLTVV.